These 17 T cell receptor beta chains came from one sample sequenced in a study of a mutant IDH1 vaccine in newly diagnosed glioma. Generated by immunoSEQ multiplex PCR, the TCRdb table keeps only in-frame clones and is missing some. The sample carries some 57,000 clones, 60% to 85% recorded once. The time point is: week 47, end of study. Doses comprised 300 ug of mutant IDH1 20-mer peptide each, plus topical imiquimod. Antigens of these TCRs are unknown. The specimen comprised PBMCs, sampled from a glioma patient whose treatment included an IDH1 peptide vaccine. Receptor source: a woman aged 35 to 49 with glioma. Some clones in this sample may be carry-over from other donors' samples.

The chain carries TRBV27 and TRBJ2-7; 9 bases align to TRBD1. The ends lost 4 bases at V and 5 bases at J; junction bases unmatched: 9. The CDR3 loop spans 15 amino acids. CDR1 MNHEY and CDR2 SMNVEV come from the germline V gene (reference sequence). The DNA of the CDR3 is TGTGCCAGCAGTTCCTCGACAGGGGGAATCGACGAGCAGTACTTC. It yields the protein CASSSSTGGIDEQYF.

The V gene is TRBV5-1, the J gene TRBJ1-1, with D perhaps matching TRBD1 (5 bases). The V end lost 1 base, the J end lost 6 bases, and 13 bases lay between the germline ends. Germline V gene data show CDR1 as SGHRS and CDR2 as YFSETQ. The CDR3 extends over 14 amino acids. For the CDR3, the DNA is TGCGCCAGCAGCTTGTCGGGGCAGGCTGCTGAAGCTTTCTTT. Its protein is CASSLSGQAAEAFF.

The chain joins TRBV10-3 to TRBJ1-1, with D possibly matching TRBD1 (6 bases). This CDR3 has 16 residues. Per the germline V gene, CDR1 is ENHRY and CDR2 is SYGVKD. Trimming stripped 2 bases from V and 0 bases from J, with 13 bases between. The CDR3: CAISERGALMNTEAFF. As DNA, the CDR3 is TGTGCCATCAGTGAGAGGGGGGCGCTAATGAACACTGAAGCTTTCTTT.

The chain recombines TRBV29-1 with TRBJ1-2, with 9 bases lining up with TRBD1. The V gene end was trimmed by 3 bases and the J gene end by 6 bases; junction bases not matched to a gene: 8. The length of the CDR3 is 14 residues. CDR1 and CDR2 from the germline V gene are SQVTM and ANQGSEA. This chain's CDR3 is CSVDTLQGADGYTF. For the CDR3, the DNA is TGCAGCGTTGATACTCTACAGGGGGCGGATGGCTACACCTTC.

The chain uses TRBV7-2 and TRBJ1-2; no clear D gene. The CDR3 spans 17 residues. From germline, CDR1 is SGHTA and CDR2 FQGNSA. V was trimmed by 3 bases and J by 0 bases, leaving 17 bases between them. Written as DNA, the CDR3 is TGTGCCAGCAGCTTGAGCTTAGCCCACTCTCCTAACTATGGCTACACCTTC. Translation: CASSLSLAHSPNYGYTF.

There are a few counts of this clone. The rearrangement joins TRBV30 to TRBJ1-1; a possible D gene is TRBD1 (6 bases). There are 14 residues in the CDR3. Per the germline V gene, CDR1 is GTSNPN and CDR2 is SVGIG (reference sequence). V lost 4 bases to trimming and J lost 0 bases, with 12 bases between them. The CDR3 coding sequence is TGTGCCTGGAACCTGGGACAAGTGAACACTGAAGCTTTCTTT. This gives the protein CAWNLGQVNTEAFF. Full variable domain (outside the CDR3, taken from reference TRBV30 and TRBJ1-1): SQTIHQWPATLVQPVGSPLSLECTVEGTSNPNLYWYRQAAGRGLQLLFYSVGIGQISSEVPQNLSASRPQDRQFILSSKKLLLSDSGFYLCAWNLGQVNTEAFFGQGTRLTVV.

The V gene is TRBV30, the J gene TRBJ1-2; D unresolved. V was clipped by 2 bases and J by 1 base, with 11 bases between them. The CDR3 loop spans 14 amino acids. Germline CDR1 and CDR2: GTSNPN and SVGIG (reference sequence). The CDR3 DNA sequence: TGTGCCTGGAGTCCCGGGTCCATTAACTATGGCTACACCTTC. This sequence encodes CAWSPGSINYGYTF. The full variable domain, completed using reference TRBV30 and TRBJ1-2, is SQTIHQWPATLVQPVGSPLSLECTVEGTSNPNLYWYRQAAGRGLQLLFYSVGIGQISSEVPQNLSASRPQDRQFILSSKKLLLSDSGFYLCAWSPGSINYGYTFGSGTRLTVV.

CDR3 region: CASWVGGTGSFYSNQPQHF. The CDR3 DNA reads TGTGCCAGTTGGGTGGGGGGGACAGGGTCCTTTTATAGCAATCAGCCCCAGCATTTT. This chain links TRBV19 with TRBJ1-5, with 9 bases matching TRBD1. The germline CDR1 and CDR2 sequences are LNHDA and SQIVND (reference sequence). J was trimmed by 0 bases and V by 8 bases; bases with no gene match: 17. This CDR3 is 19 amino acids long.

V gene TRBV29-1 combines with J gene TRBJ2-1; D possibly corresponds to TRBD1 (6 bases). Germline CDR1 SQVTM, CDR2 ANQGSEA. This CDR3 region has 12 residues. V lost 6 bases to trimming and J lost 9 bases, with 15 bases between them. CDR3 nucleotides: TGCAGCGTGAACCCAGGGGCCGCTGAGCAGTTCTTC. The encoded protein is CSVNPGAAEQFF.

This chain joins TRBV10-2 and TRBJ1-5, with TRBD1 as a possible D gene (6 bases). Germline V gene data show CDR1 as WSHSY and CDR2 as SAAADI. The CDR3 runs to 16 residues. V was clipped by 3 bases and J by 0 bases, with 12 bases between them. The CDR3 DNA reads TGCGCCAGCAGTGAAATGGGACATTATAGCAATCAGCCCCAGCATTTT. This translates into CASSEMGHYSNQPQHF.

This rearrangement joins TRBV4-1 to TRBJ2-7; D possibly corresponds to TRBD1 (5 bases). Between the trimmed V and J ends, which lost 1 base and 3 bases, there was a span of 7 bases. Per germline, CDR1 MGHRA and CDR2 YSYEKL. CDR3 length: 13 residues. The CDR3 DNA is TGCGCCAGCAGCCAAGCCGACAGCTACGAGCAGTACTTC. This encodes CASSQADSYEQYF.

The V gene is TRBV5-1, the J gene TRBJ1-2; 7 bases match TRBD1. V lost 0 bases to trimming and J lost 4 bases; unmatched junction nucleotides: 0. CDR1 SGHRS and CDR2 YFSETQ come from the germline V gene. This CDR3 comprises 13 residues. CDR3 DNA sequence: TGCGCCAGCAGCTTGGACAGGGGCTATGGCTACACCTTC. Translated, it gives CASSLDRGYGYTF.

The chain joins TRBV19 to TRBJ1-6, with 7 positions matching TRBD1. Unmatched junction bases numbered 6, after V lost 5 bases and J lost 5 bases. CDR1 is LNHDA, CDR2 SQIVND, per germline (reference sequence). The CDR3 has 15 amino acids. The CDR3 bases are TGTGCCAGTAGTTTGGGGACAGCCAATAATTCACCCCTCCACTTT. Translated, it gives CASSLGTANNSPLHF.

This clone appeared a few times. This chain links TRBV14 with TRBJ1-1; perhaps TRBD1 as D (6 bases). The CDR3 length is 15 residues. Looked up from germline, CDR1 is SGHDN and CDR2 is FVKESK. Trimming removed 2 bases at V and 4 bases at J, with 14 bases between. This CDR3 reads CASSQRMGGATEAFF. CDR3 sequence (DNA): TGTGCCAGCAGCCAAAGGATGGGGGGCGCCACTGAAGCTTTCTTT.

The rearrangement uses TRBV28 and TRBJ1-2; D gene uncertain. V lost 2 bases and J lost 0, with 7 bases in between. This CDR3 region has 14 residues. The germline V gene has CDR1 MDHEN and CDR2 SYDVKM. This CDR3 is CASSLLRANYGYTF. CDR3 nucleotides: TGTGCCAGCAGTTTACTTCGGGCTAACTATGGCTACACCTTC.

This chain uses TRBV30 with TRBJ1-1; D not certain. The CDR3 is 14 residues long. Trimming cost V 0 bases and J 8 bases, with 16 bases left between them. In germline, CDR1 is GTSNPN, CDR2 SVGIG (reference sequence). The CDR3 nucleotides read TGTGCCTGGAGTGTAGGGCATCCCCTCTCCGAAGCTTTCTTT. Translated: CAWSVGHPLSEAFF.

This clone was seen only a few times. The chain is built from TRBV7-9 and TRBJ1-1, with D unclear. Germline loops: CDR1 SEHNR, CDR2 FQNEAQ (reference sequence). The CDR3 is made up of 15 amino acids. Trimming removed 4 bases at V and 4 bases at J, with 16 bases between. In DNA, the CDR3 is TGTGCCAGCAGCTCCGGGAACCACCCCGGCACTGAAGCTTTCTTT. Translation: CASSSGNHPGTEAFF.